The rows below give T cell receptor beta chains drawn from one sample of a study of beta chain features in type 1 diabetes. Sequencing used immunoSEQ multiplex PCR; TCRdb keeps in-frame clones, though not all of them. The table has about 620,000 clones, around 15% seen once. The sample comprised naive CD4+ T cells from blood. These receptor sequences come from a young man in good health. The CDR3 runs from the conserved cysteine through the conserved F or W. D genes are given only for firm matches. Size is stated for part of the rows, as once, few or many counts, or as a class when the clone is expanded.

J,V,D,size,CDR3,DNA
TRBJ2-2,TRBV4-3,NA,few,CASSQASAGTGELFF,TGCGCCAGCAGCCAAGCCTCGGCGGGGACCGGGGAGCTGTTTTTT
TRBJ1-2,TRBV28,TRBD1,NA,CASRTTGGAGGYTF,TGTGCCAGCAGAACCACAGGGGGCGCTGGGGGCTACACCTTC
TRBJ1-5,TRBV25-1,NA,NA,CASSESGGSLQPQHF,TGTGCCAGCAGTGAATCGGGGGGGTCCCTTCAGCCCCAGCATTTT
TRBJ1-5,TRBV14,NA,few,CASSQSTTQPQHF,TGTGCCAGCAGCCAGAGTACAACACAGCCCCAGCATTTT
TRBJ2-7,TRBV23-1,TRBD1,NA,CASSHPGQGWGEQYF,TGCGCCAGCAGTCATCCTGGACAGGGCTGGGGGGAGCAGTACTTC
TRBJ2-7,TRBV10-3,NA,NA,CAISETTKSYEQYF,TGTGCCATCAGTGAGACGACGAAATCCTACGAGCAGTACTTC
TRBJ2-5,TRBV9,NA,NA,CASSVRVGETQYF,TGTGCCAGCAGCGTGAGGGTGGGAGAGACCCAGTACTTC
TRBJ1-3,TRBV18,NA,few,CASSWARPRSGNTIYF,TGTGCCAGCTCATGGGCCAGACCCCGCTCTGGAAACACCATATATTTT
TRBJ1-6,TRBV7-2,NA,NA,CASSLAGFQAAPLHF,TGTGCCAGCAGCTTAGCAGGGTTTCAAGCGGCACCCCTCCACTTT
TRBJ2-3,TRBV7-9,NA,few,CASSAPGLLTQYF,TGTGCCAGCAGCGCCCCGGGACTCCTCACGCAGTATTTT
TRBJ2-6,TRBV7-2,NA,NA,CASSSKGSSGANVLTF,TGTGCCAGCAGCTCGAAAGGCAGCTCTGGGGCCAACGTCCTGACTTTC
TRBJ2-1,TRBV7-8,NA,NA,CASSSQGSLHNEQFF,TGTGCCAGCAGCTCGCAGGGATCTCTCCACAATGAGCAGTTCTTC
TRBJ2-4,TRBV6-5,TRBD1,NA,CASRRQQGAKNIQYF,TGTGCCAGCAGAAGACAACAGGGGGCCAAAAACATTCAGTACTTC
TRBJ1-1,TRBV15,NA,NA,CATSRDRARTEAFF,TGTGCCACCAGCAGAGACAGGGCTCGGACTGAAGCTTTCTTT
TRBJ1-5,TRBV5-1,NA,NA,CASSSDQGESQHF,TGCGCCAGCAGCTCGGACCAGGGAGAGTCCCAGCATTTT
TRBJ1-2,TRBV10-3,TRBD1,few,CAISVGTAGNYGYTF,TGTGCCATCAGTGTCGGGACAGCCGGCAACTATGGCTACACCTTC
TRBJ2-3,TRBV5-1,NA,few,CASSLESQGRNPQYF,TGCGCCAGCAGCTTGGAATCTCAGGGGCGCAATCCGCAGTATTTT
TRBJ2-1,TRBV7-9,NA,NA,CASSPRGTPYNEQFF,TGTGCCAGCAGCCCTAGGGGAACCCCCTACAATGAGCAGTTCTTC
TRBJ2-1,TRBV5-4,NA,few,CASSLNSYNEQFF,TGTGCCAGCAGCTTGAACTCTTACAATGAGCAGTTCTTC
TRBJ2-1,TRBV9,TRBD1,NA,CASSVGRQTGVGLRFF,TGTGCCAGCAGCGTAGGACGACAGACAGGGGTGGGTCTTCGGTTCTTC
TRBJ1-4,TRBV2,TRBD1,few,CASRPTGGIGEKLFF,TGTGCCAGCAGGCCGACAGGGGGAATAGGGGAAAAACTGTTTTTT
TRBJ2-3,TRBV28,NA,many,CASTLRPDTQYF,TGTGCCAGCACCTTGCGGCCAGATACGCAGTATTTT
TRBJ2-7,TRBV7-2,TRBD1,NA,CASSLGFYSGQLIYEQYF,TGTGCCAGCAGCTTAGGATTTTATTCGGGACAGCTTATCTACGAGCAGTACTTC
TRBJ1-1,TRBV29-1,NA,NA,CSVGSDTEAFF,TGCAGCGTTGGAAGTGACACTGAAGCTTTCTTT
TRBJ2-5,TRBV10-3,NA,few,CAISVKEETQYF,TGTGCCATCAGTGTGAAGGAAGAGACCCAGTACTTC
TRBJ1-2,TRBV21-1,NA,NA,CASRVLYGYTF,TGTGCCAGCAGGGTACTCTATGGCTACACCTTC
TRBJ2-1,TRBV29-1,TRBD2,NA,CSVKLAGGPSYNEQFF,TGCAGCGTGAAACTCGCGGGAGGGCCCTCCTACAATGAGCAGTTCTTC
TRBJ2-1,TRBV10-3,NA,few,CAISGAGDYNEQFF,TGTGCCATCAGTGGGGCCGGGGACTACAATGAGCAGTTCTTC
TRBJ2-2,TRBV11-2,NA,NA,CASSSAGVPPVGELFF,TGTGCCAGCAGCTCGGCAGGGGTGCCGCCGGTCGGGGAGCTGTTTTTT
TRBJ2-5,TRBV14,TRBD2,NA,CASSRGLAGGQETQYF,TGTGCCAGCAGCCGCGGACTAGCGGGAGGGCAGGAGACCCAGTACTTC
TRBJ1-4,TRBV29-1,TRBD1,NA,CSVELQGFPEKLFF,TGCAGCGTTGAGCTACAGGGGTTTCCCGAAAAACTGTTTTTT
TRBJ2-3,TRBV15,TRBD1,few,CATSRDPQGVTQYF,TGTGCCACCAGCAGAGATCCTCAGGGGGTTACGCAGTATTTT
TRBJ1-1,TRBV23-1,NA,NA,CASSREQNTEAFF,TGCGCCAGCAGTCGGGAACAGAACACTGAAGCTTTCTTT
TRBJ1-2,TRBV6-5,NA,few,CASILLGLYGYTF,TGTGCCAGCATCTTACTCGGTCTGTATGGCTACACCTTC
TRBJ2-1,TRBV18,TRBD2,once,CASSTLAGGIIEQFF,TGTGCCAGCTCAACTCTAGCGGGAGGTATAATTGAGCAGTTCTTC
TRBJ2-1,TRBV30,NA,few,CASGLRSRTEQFF,TGTGCCAGCGGGCTGCGTAGCAGGACTGAGCAGTTCTTC
TRBJ2-1,TRBV29-1,TRBD1,NA,CSVNRGRDEQFF,TGCAGCGTTAACAGGGGGCGCGATGAGCAGTTCTTC
TRBJ2-1,TRBV9,NA,NA,CASSADGSTYNEQFF,TGTGCCAGCAGCGCCGATGGAAGTACCTACAATGAGCAGTTCTTC
TRBJ1-3,TRBV27,NA,few,CASSFSIGNTIYF,TGTGCCAGCAGTTTCTCGATTGGAAACACCATATATTTT
TRBJ2-2,TRBV7-3,NA,few,CASATNTGELFF,TGTGCCAGCGCTACAAACACCGGGGAGCTGTTTTTT
TRBJ2-1,TRBV7-9,TRBD2,few,CASRPAGMGGSGNEQFF,TGTGCCAGCAGGCCAGCAGGTATGGGCGGGAGTGGAAATGAGCAGTTCTTC
TRBJ2-1,TRBV19,TRBD2,few,CASSMGGGYNEQFF,TGTGCCAGTAGTATGGGCGGGGGGTACAATGAGCAGTTCTTC